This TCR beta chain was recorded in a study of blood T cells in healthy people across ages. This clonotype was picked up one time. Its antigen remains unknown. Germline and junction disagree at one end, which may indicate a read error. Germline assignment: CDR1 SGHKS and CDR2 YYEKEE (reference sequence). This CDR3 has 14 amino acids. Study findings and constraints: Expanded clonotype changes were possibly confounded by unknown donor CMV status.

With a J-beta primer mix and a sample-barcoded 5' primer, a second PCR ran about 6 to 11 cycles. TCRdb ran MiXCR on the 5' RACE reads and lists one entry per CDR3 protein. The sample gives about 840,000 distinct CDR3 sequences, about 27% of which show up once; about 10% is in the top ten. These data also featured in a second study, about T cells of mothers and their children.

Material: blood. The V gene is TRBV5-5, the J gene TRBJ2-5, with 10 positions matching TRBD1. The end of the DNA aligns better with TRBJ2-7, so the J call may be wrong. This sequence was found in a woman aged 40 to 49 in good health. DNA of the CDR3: TGCGCCAGCAGCTGCGGGACAGGGGAAAACGAGCAGTACTTC. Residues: CASSCGTGENEQYF.